A selection of T cell receptor beta chains follows, all from one sample in a study of chemoradiotherapy in HPV16-positive cancers. Generated by immunoSEQ multiplex PCR, the TCRdb table keeps only in-frame clones and is missing some. The table lists 15,000 or so clones, 88% of them singletons. The sequencing here drew on blood, taken from a patient who underwent chemoradiotherapy. These receptors all stem from a human donor with HPV-associated anogenital cancer. Each CDR3 is given with its conserved first and last residue. The D gene is left open where the match is weak. Where a row states a size, it is once, few, many or the class of an expanded clone; other rows omit it.

once	TRBV10-3	TRBJ2-3	TRBD1	TGTGCCATCAGTGATACAGGGGGCTCCTACACAGATACGCAGTATTTT	CAISDTGGSYTDTQYF
NA	TRBV15	TRBJ1-2	TRBD1	TGCGCCACCAGCCGGACAGGATTTGAGAACTATGGCTACACCTTC	CATSRTGFENYGYTF
NA	TRBV2	TRBJ2-3	NA	TGTGCCAGCAGGATCCGGGACAGCACAGATACGCAGTATTTT	CASRIRDSTDTQYF
NA	TRBV5-6	TRBJ1-2	NA	TGTGCCAGCAGCTTTGGACAAAATAACTATGGCTACACCTTC	CASSFGQNNYGYTF
NA	TRBV6-1	TRBJ2-7	TRBD2	TGTGCCAGCAGTGAAGTGGGCGGGAGTACCTACGAGCAGTACTTC	CASSEVGGSTYEQYF
NA	TRBV6-1	TRBJ1-1	NA	TGTGCCAGCAGAGCAGGGACGGTGAACACTGAAGCTTTCTTT	CASRAGTVNTEAFF
NA	TRBV5-1	TRBJ2-5	TRBD2	TGCGCCAGCAGCACTAGCGGGAGGGCCGAAGAGACCCAGTACTTC	CASSTSGRAEETQYF
NA	TRBV15	TRBJ1-3	TRBD1	TGTGCCACCAGCCGGCGACAGGGGGCGATAGGAAACACCATATATTTT	CATSRRQGAIGNTIYF
NA	TRBV5-6	TRBJ2-6	NA	TGTGCCAGCAGCGTTTACGGACAGTCTGGGGCCAACGTCCTGACTTTC	CASSVYGQSGANVLTF
NA	TRBV5-5	TRBJ1-1	TRBD1	TGTGCCAGCAGCTTGGATTGGACAGGGGACGCTTTCTTT	CASSLDWTGDAFF
NA	TRBV25-1	TRBJ2-7	NA	TGTGCCAGCAGTGACAGCGGTTACGAGCAGTACTTC	CASSDSGYEQYF
once	TRBV28	TRBJ1-3	TRBD1	TGTGCCAGCCCTCCCGGACAGGGGTTGTCTGTCCCTGGAAACACCATATATTTT	CASPPGQGLSVPGNTIYF
once	TRBV10-3	TRBJ2-3	NA	TGTGCCATCAGTGACCCCTTGGGGTCAGATACGCAGTATTTT	CAISDPLGSDTQYF
once	TRBV5-4	TRBJ2-5	TRBD1	TGTGCCAGCAGCTTGGCATCGGCACAGGGGGCAGAAGAGACCCAGTACTTC	CASSLASAQGAEETQYF
once	TRBV10-2	TRBJ2-3	NA	TGCGCCAGCAGTGAGTCTGCCCTGACAGATACGCAGTATTTT	CASSESALTDTQYF
NA	TRBV2	TRBJ2-5	NA	TGTGCCAGCAGTGAAACTATAGGGGGAGAGACCCAGTACTTC	CASSETIGGETQYF
NA	TRBV10-3	TRBJ2-1	NA	TGTGCCATCAGGACAGGAGGAGGACTAGAAGGGACCTACAATGAGCAGTTCTTC	CAIRTGGGLEGTYNEQFF